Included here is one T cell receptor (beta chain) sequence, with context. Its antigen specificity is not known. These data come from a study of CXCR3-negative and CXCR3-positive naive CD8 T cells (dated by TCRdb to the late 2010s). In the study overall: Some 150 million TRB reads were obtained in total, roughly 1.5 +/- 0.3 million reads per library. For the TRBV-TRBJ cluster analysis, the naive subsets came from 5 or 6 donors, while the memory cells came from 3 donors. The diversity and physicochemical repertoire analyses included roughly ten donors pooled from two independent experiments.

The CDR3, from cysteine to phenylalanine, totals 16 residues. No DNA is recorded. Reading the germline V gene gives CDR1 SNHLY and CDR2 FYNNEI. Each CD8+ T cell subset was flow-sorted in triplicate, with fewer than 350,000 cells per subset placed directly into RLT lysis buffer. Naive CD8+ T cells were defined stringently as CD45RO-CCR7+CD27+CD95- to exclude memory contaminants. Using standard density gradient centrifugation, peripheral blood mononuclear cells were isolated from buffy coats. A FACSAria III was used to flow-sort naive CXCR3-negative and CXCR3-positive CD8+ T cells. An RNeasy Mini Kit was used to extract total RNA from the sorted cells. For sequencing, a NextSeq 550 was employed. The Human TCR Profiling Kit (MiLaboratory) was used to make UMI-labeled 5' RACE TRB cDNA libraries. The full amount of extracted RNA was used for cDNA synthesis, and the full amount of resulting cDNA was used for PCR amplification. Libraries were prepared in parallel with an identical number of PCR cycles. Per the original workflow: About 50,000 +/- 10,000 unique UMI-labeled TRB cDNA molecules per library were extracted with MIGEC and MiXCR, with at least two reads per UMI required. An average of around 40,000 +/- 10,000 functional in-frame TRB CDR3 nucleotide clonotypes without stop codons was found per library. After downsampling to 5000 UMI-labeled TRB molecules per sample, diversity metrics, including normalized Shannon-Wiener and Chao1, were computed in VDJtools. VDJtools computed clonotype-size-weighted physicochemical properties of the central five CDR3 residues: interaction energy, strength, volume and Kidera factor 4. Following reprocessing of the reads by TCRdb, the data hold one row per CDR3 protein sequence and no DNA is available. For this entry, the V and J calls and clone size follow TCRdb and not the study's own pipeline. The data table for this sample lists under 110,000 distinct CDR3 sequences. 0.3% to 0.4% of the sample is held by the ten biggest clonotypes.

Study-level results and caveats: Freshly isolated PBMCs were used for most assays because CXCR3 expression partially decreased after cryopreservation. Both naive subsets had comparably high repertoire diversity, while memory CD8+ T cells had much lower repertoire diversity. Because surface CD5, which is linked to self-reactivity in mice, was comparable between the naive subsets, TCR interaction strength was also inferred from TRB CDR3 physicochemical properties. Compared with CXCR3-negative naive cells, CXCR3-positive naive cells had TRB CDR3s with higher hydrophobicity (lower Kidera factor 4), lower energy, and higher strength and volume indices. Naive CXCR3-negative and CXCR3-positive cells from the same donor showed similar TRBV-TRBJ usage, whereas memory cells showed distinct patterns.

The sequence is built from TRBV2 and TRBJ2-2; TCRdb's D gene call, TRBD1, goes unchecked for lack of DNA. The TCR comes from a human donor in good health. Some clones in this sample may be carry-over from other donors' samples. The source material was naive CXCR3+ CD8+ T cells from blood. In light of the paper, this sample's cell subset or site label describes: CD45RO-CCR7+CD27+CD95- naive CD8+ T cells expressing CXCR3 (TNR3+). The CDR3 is CASSEVAGDVAGELFF.